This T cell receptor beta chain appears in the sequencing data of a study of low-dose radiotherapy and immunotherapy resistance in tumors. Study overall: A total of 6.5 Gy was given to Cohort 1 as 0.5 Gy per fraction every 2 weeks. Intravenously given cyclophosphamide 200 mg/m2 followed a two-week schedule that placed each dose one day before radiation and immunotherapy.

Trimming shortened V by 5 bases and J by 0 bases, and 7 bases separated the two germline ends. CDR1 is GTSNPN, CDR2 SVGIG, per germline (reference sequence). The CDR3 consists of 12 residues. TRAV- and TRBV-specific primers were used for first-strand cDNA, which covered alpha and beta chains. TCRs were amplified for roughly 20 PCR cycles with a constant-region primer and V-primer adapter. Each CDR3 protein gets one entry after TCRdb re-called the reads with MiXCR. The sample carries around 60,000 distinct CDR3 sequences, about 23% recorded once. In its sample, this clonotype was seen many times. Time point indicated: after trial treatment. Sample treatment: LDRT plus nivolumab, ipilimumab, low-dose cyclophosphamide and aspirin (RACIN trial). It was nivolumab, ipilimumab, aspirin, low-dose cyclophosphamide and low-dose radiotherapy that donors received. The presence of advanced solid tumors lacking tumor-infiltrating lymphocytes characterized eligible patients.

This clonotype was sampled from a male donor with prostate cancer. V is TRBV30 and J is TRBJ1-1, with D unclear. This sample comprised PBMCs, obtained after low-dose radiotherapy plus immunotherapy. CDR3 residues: CAWANLNTEAFF. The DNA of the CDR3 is TGTGCCTGGGCAAACCTGAACACTGAAGCTTTCTTT.